This TCR beta chain was recovered during a study of blood T cells in healthy people across ages (dated by TCRdb to 2015 to 2017). Regarding the study in general: In model experiments, template switching captured about one uniquely barcoded TCR beta cDNA molecule for every two T cells. Using the same blood draw, the study looked at two additional independent replicas of 1 million unique cDNA reads for two donors, one aged 18 to 30 and the other aged 80 or older. To avoid experimental bias, donors of different ages were spread randomly across the sequencing lanes. The donors were split into four age groups: young (average 16 years), middle-aged (about 40), aged (about 62) and long-lived (roughly 86). The study measured age-related changes in TCR beta repertoire diversity using deep sequencing normalized with unique cDNA molecular identifiers.

Libraries came from 5' RACE. Sequenced using an Illumina HiSeq 2500. A second PCR of about 7 to 12 cycles was run with a J-beta primer mix and a sample-barcoded 5' primer. A template-switch 5' adaptor carrying 12 random nucleotides introduced a unique molecular identifier onto each TCR beta cDNA molecule. At least 2.5 million CDR3-containing paired-end reads were obtained from each sample. The Mint cDNA synthesis kit, primed by a TRBC-specific oligonucleotide, was used to synthesize first-strand cDNA from all RNA. Following uracil-DNA glycosylase treatment, all cDNA underwent a first 18-cycle PCR with the universal primers M1SS and BC2_uni_R. Per the source publication's procedure: Each sample was normalized by randomly selecting 1 million high-quality reads, each carrying a distinct molecular identifier. Reads with shared molecular identifiers were discarded instead of being binned into consensus sequences. CDR3 identification, clonotype clustering and error correction used MiTCR with a Q25 quality threshold and the strictest error-elimination algorithm. Lower-bound total TCR beta diversity was estimated with a nonparametric unseen species model using Euler transformation. TCRdb passed the public sequencing reads through fastp at Q25 and MiXCR, retaining productive beta sequences. Under each unique CDR3 protein, matching rows form one entry showing the most common genes and DNA. The V and J calls were not made by the authors but by TCRdb's processing. The sample table contains about 1,000,000 distinct CDR3 sequences; only one count was recorded for over 35% of them. The ten largest clones represent approximately 17% of the sample.

Of note for this clonotype: The antigen it recognizes is unknown. Nothing much larger sits one base from this clone, and base qualities are not available.

V is pared back by 5 bases and J by 1 base, with 8 bases lying between the germline termini. Counted from cysteine to phenylalanine, this CDR3 has 13 amino acids. The retained sequence is limited to the CDR3, 39 bases, with the frame set at the first base. CDR1 and CDR2 (SEHNR, FQNEAQ) derive from the germline V gene (reference sequence). Systemically healthy Caucasian individuals from Russia, approximately 39 in total and aged about 6 to 95 years, were included as donors. Around 10 milliliters of peripheral blood were collected from each donor into EDTA-treated Vacutainer tubes. Ficoll-Paque density-gradient centrifugation was used to isolate PBMCs, with at least 7 million per sample. Trizol reagent was used to extract total RNA from the PBMCs, yielding at least 5 micrograms per sample. For every donor, an aliquot of PBMCs went through flow cytometry to measure the percentages of naive CD45RAhigh/CD27high T cells.

Overall results and qualifications from the work: Donor CMV infection status was unknown, potentially confounding age-related changes in expanded clonotypes. Estimates of total diversity based on one million sequenced T cells were considered lower bounds and underestimates. Compared with the aged group, the long-lived group had more naive CD4+ T cells, fewer expanded clones and increased TCR diversity, a pattern suggesting age selection. There was a strong correlation between observed TCR beta diversity and the percentage of naive T cells measured by flow cytometry. Observed TCR beta diversity per million T cells fell roughly linearly with age, and a significant reduction was already apparent by age around 40. Conclusive comparison of naive and antigen-experienced compartments was prevented by the profiling of bulk unsorted PBMCs.

The TCR comes from a woman aged 55-70 years in good health. The chain links TRBV7-9 with TRBJ1-2; there is no confident call for the D gene. Sequencing was done on a sample of blood. In nucleotide form, the sequence is TGTGCCAGCAGCCCCGTTAGTAACTATGGCTACACCTTC. This yields the protein CASSPVSNYGYTF.